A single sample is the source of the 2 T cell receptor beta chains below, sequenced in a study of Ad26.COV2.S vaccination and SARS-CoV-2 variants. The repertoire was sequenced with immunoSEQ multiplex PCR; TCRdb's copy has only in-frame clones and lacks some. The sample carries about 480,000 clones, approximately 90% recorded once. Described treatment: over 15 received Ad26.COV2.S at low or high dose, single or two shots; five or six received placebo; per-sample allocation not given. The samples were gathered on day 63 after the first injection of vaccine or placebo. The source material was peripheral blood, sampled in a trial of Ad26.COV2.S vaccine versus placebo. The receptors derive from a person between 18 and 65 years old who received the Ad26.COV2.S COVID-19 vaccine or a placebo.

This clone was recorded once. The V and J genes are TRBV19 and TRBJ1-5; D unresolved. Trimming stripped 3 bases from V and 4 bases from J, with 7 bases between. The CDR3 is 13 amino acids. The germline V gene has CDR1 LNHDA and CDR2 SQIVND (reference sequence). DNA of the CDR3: TGTGCCAGTAGTATCCAGAGAAATCAGCCCCAGCATTTT. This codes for CASSIQRNQPQHF.

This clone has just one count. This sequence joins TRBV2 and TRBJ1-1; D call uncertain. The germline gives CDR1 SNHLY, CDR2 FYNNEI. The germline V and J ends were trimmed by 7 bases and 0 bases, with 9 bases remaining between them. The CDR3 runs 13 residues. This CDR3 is CASTVTLNTEAFF. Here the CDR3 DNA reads TGTGCCAGCACCGTAACCCTGAACACTGAAGCTTTCTTT.